A selection of T cell receptor beta chains follows, all from one sample in a study of T-cell reconstitution after alpha-beta-depleted transplantation in children. TCRdb re-derived calls from the PCR reads in MiXCR, one entry per CDR3 protein. The data hold about 870,000 distinct CDR3 sequences, with roughly 15% observed a single time. The sample was PBMCs, mostly from graft donor cells, taken 360 days after TCRalphabeta/CD19-depleted stem cell transplant. These receptors were obtained from a male patient between 5 and 17 years old who had a stem cell transplant for acute lymphoblastic leukemia, so the T cells may come from the graft donor. Each CDR3 is given with its conserved first and last residue. Each record gives: CDR3 protein, CDR3 DNA, V gene, J gene, D gene, clone size. The D gene is left open where the match is weak. The listing skips clone size in some rows; elsewhere it reads once, few, many or a size class.

CATTGTYADTQYF	TGTGCCACCACCGGGACATACGCAGATACGCAGTATTTT	TRBV14	TRBJ2-3	.	.
CATSDLKGYEQYF	TGTGCCACCAGTGATTTGAAGGGCTACGAGCAGTACTTC	TRBV24-1	TRBJ2-7	.	once
CASSLVGSEQYF	TGCGCCAGCAGCTTGGTAGGGTCCGAGCAGTACTTC	TRBV5-1	TRBJ2-7	.	many
CASRPERIRGSHQPQHF	TGTGCCAGCAGGCCAGAACGGATACGTGGCTCCCATCAGCCCCAGCATTTT	TRBV2	TRBJ1-5	.	.
CASSQPSAASYEQYF	TGCGCCAGCAGCCAGCCTTCAGCGGCATCCTACGAGCAGTACTTC	TRBV4-1	TRBJ2-7	.	few
CASSEPPTGPLYEQYF	TGTGCCAGCAGTGAACCGCCGACAGGTCCGCTCTACGAGCAGTACTTC	TRBV2	TRBJ2-7	.	few
CSVGQYGYTF	TGCAGCGTTGGACAGTATGGCTACACCTTC	TRBV29-1	TRBJ1-2	.	few
CATSRDGGGETQYF	TGTGCCACCAGCAGAGACGGTGGGGGGGAGACCCAGTACTTC	TRBV15	TRBJ2-5	.	.
CSADDTLTYNEQFF	TGCAGCGCCGATGACACCCTAACCTACAATGAGCAGTTCTTC	TRBV29-1	TRBJ2-1	.	few
CASSRRGPETGELFF	TGTGCCAGCAGCCGTAGGGGGCCGGAGACCGGGGAGCTGTTTTTT	TRBV11-3	TRBJ2-2	TRBD1	.
CASSYLSGAATDEQFF	TGTGCCAGCAGTTACCTTAGTGGAGCAGCCACAGATGAGCAGTTCTTC	TRBV6-5	TRBJ2-1	.	few
CASSLGQRASTDTQYF	TGCGCCAGCAGCTTGGGCCAGCGGGCTAGCACAGATACGCAGTATTTT	TRBV5-1	TRBJ2-3	.	.
CASSFFTGAPETQYF	TGTGCCAGCAGTTTCTTCACAGGGGCCCCGGAGACCCAGTACTTC	TRBV27	TRBJ2-5	TRBD1	few
CSASGTSGRERYEQFF	TGCAGTGCTAGTGGGACTAGCGGGAGAGAAAGGTATGAGCAGTTCTTC	TRBV20-1	TRBJ2-1	TRBD2	few
CATSGATSTDTQYF	TGTGCCACCAGTGGGGCAACTAGCACAGATACGCAGTATTTT	TRBV24-1	TRBJ2-3	.	many